The TCR beta chain described here comes from a study of cytomegalovirus exposure and HLA in healthy donors. Germline V gene sequence: CDR1 LNHDA, CDR2 SQIVND (reference sequence). CDR3 size: 15 residues. The trim removed 3 bases at V and 6 bases at J, leaving 8 bases unmatched. Assay: immunoSEQ multiplex PCR; the TCRdb copy retains only in-frame clones and omits some. The sample contains about 63,000 clones, 80% to 90% of which appear only once. The J gene is TRBJ2-1, the V gene TRBV19; 7 bases line up with TRBD1. The sequence was collected from a woman in her late teens or twenties in good health and CMV-seronegative. The sequenced sample consisted of PBMCs. The CDR3 region is CASSISQGIFNEQFF. For the CDR3, the DNA is TGTGCCAGTAGTATTTCACAGGGGATTTTCAATGAGCAGTTCTTC.